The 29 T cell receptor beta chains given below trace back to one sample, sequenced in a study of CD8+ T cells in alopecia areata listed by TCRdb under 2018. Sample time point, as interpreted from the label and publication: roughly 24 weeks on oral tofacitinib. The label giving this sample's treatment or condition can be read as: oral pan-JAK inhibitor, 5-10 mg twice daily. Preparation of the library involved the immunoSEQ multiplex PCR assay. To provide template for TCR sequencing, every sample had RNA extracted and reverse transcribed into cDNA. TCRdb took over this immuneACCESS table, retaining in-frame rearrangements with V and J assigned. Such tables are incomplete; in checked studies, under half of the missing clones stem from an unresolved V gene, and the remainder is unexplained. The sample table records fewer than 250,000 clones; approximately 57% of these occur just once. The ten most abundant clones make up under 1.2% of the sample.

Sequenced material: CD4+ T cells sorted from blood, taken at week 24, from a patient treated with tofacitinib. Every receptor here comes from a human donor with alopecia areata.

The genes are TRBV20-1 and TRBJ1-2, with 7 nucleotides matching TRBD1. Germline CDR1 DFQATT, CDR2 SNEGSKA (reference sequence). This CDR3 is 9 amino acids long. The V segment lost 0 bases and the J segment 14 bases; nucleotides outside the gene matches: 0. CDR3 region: CSARETGTF. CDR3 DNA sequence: TGCAGTGCTAGAGAGACAGGGACCTTC.

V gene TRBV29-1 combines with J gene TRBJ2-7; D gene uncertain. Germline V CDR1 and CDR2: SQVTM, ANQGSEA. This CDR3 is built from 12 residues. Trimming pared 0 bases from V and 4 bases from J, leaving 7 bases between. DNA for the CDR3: TGCAGCGTTGAAGATCTTGGGTACGAGCAGTACTTC. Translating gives CSVEDLGYEQYF.

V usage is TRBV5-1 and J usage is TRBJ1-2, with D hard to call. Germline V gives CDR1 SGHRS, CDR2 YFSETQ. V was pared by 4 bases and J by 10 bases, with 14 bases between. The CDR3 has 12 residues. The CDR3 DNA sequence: TGCGCCAGCAGCACCGGTACAGCTATCTACACCTTC. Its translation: CASSTGTAIYTF.

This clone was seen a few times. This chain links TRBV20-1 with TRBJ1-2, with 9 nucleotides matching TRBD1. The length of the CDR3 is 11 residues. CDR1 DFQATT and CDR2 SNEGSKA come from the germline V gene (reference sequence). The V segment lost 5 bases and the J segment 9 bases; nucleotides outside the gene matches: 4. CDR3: CSAWTGDSYTF. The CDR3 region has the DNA TGCAGTGCTTGGACAGGGGATAGCTACACCTTC.

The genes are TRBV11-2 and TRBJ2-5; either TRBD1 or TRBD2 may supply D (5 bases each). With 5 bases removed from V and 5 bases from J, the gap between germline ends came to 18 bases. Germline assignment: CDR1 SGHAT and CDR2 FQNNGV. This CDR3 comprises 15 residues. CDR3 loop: CASSPTGTSYETQYF. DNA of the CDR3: TGTGCCAGCAGCCCGACCGGGACCTCGTATGAGACCCAGTACTTC.

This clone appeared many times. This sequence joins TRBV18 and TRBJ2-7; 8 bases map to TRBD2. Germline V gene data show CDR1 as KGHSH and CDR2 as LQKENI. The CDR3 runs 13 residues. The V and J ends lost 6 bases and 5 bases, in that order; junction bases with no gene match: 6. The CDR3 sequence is CASSREGMDEQYF. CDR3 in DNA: TGTGCCAGCTCCCGGGAGGGAATGGACGAGCAGTACTTC.

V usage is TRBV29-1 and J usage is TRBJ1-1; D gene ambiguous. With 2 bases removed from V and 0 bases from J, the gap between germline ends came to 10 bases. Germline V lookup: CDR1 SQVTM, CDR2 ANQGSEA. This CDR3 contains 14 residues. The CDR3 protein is CSVERLQLNTEAFF. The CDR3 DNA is TGCAGCGTTGAAAGGTTACAACTGAACACTGAAGCTTTCTTT.

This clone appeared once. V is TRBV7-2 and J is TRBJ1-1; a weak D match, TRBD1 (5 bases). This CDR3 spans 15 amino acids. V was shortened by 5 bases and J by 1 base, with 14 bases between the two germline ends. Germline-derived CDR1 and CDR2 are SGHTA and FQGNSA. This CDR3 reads CASSRPGPGNTEAFF. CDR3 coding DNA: TGTGCCAGCAGCAGACCGGGACCGGGGAACACTGAAGCTTTCTTT.

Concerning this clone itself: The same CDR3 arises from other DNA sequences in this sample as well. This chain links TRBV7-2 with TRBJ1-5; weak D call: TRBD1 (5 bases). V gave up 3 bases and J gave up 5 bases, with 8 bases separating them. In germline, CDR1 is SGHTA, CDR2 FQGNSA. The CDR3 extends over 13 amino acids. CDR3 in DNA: TGTGCCAGCAGCTTGAGGGGAGATCAGCCCCAGCATTTT. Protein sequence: CASSLRGDQPQHF.

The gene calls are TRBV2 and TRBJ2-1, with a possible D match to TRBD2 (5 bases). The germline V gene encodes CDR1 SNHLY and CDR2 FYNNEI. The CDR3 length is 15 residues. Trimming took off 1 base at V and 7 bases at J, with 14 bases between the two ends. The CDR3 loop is CASSEVRLATNEQFF. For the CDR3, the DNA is TGTGCCAGCAGTGAAGTCCGGCTAGCTACGAATGAGCAGTTCTTC.

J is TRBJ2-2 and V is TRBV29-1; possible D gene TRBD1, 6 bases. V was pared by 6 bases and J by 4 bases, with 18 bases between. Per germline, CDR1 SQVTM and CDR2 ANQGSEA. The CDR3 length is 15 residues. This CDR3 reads CSVNQNTGLTGELFF. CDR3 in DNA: TGCAGCGTCAATCAGAACACAGGGCTCACCGGGGAGCTGTTTTTT.

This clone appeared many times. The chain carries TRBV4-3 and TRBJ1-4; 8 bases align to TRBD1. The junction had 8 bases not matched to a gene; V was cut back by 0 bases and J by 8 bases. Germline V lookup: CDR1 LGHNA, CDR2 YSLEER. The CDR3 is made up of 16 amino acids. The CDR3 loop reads CASSQDRTGGGEKLFF. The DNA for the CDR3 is TGCGCCAGCAGCCAAGATCGTACAGGGGGAGGAGAAAAACTGTTTTTT.

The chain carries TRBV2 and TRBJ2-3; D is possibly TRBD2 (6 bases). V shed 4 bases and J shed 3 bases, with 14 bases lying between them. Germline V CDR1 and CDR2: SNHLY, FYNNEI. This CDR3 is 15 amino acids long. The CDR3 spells CASSVSGTPTDTQYF. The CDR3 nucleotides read TGTGCCAGCAGTGTTTCCGGGACTCCTACAGATACGCAGTATTTT.

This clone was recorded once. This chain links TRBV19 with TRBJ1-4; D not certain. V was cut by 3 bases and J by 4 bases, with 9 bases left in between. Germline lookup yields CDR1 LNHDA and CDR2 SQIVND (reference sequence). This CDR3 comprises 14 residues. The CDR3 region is CASSMQQVNEKLFF. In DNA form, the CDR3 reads TGTGCCAGTAGTATGCAACAAGTTAATGAAAAACTGTTTTTT.

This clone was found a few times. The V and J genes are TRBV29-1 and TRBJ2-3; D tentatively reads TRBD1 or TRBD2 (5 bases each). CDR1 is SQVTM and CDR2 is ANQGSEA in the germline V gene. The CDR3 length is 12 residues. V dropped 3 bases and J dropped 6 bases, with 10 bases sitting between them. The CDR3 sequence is CSVDLRGDTQYF. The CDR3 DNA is TGCAGCGTTGACCTTCGGGGCGATACGCAGTATTTT.

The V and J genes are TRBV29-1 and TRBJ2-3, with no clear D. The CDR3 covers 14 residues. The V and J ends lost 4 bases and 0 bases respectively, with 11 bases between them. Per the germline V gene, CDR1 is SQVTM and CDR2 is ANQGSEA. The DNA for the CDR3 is TGCAGCGTTGCTCCCCAGTATAGCACAGATACGCAGTATTTT. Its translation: CSVAPQYSTDTQYF.

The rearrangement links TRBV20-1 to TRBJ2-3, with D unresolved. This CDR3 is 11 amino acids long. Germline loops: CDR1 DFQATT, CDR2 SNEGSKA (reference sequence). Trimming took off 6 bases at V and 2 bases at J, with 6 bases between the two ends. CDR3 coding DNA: TGCAGTGCCCAGATCACAGATACGCAGTATTTT. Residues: CSAQITDTQYF.

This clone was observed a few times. CDR3 sequence reads: CASSPERLGTSKAFF. The CDR3 DNA reads as TGTGCCAGCAGTCCCGAACGATTGGGGACAAGCAAAGCTTTCTTT. The chain has TRBV27 and TRBJ1-1; D perhaps matches TRBD1 (6 bases). Germline V CDR1 and CDR2: MNHEY, SMNVEV (reference sequence). The V and J ends lost 5 bases and 9 bases respectively, with 22 bases between them. The CDR3 contains 15 residues.

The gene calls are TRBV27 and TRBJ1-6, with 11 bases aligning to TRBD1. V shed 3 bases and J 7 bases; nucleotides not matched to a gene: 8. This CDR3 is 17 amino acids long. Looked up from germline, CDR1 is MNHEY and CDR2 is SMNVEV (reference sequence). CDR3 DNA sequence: TGTGCCAGCAGTTTCCAGGACAGGGGGCGCAGAAATTCACCCCTCCACTTT. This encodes CASSFQDRGRRNSPLHF.

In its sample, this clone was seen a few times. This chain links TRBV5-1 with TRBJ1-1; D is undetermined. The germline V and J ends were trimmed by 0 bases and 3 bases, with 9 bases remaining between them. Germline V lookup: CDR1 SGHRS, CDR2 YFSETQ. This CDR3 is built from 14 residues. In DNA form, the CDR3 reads TGCGCCAGCAGCTTGGATTCGCCCGACACTGAAGCTTTCTTT. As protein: CASSLDSPDTEAFF.

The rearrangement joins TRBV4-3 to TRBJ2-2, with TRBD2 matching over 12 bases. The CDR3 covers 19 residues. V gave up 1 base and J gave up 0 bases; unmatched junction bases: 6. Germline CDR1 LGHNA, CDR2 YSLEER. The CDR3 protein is CASSQVTSGGIPNTGELFF. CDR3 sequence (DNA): TGCGCCAGCAGCCAAGTGACTAGCGGGGGTATACCGAACACCGGGGAGCTGTTTTTT.

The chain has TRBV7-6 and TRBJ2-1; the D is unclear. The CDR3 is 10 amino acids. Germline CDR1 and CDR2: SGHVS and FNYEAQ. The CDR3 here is CIASNNEQFF. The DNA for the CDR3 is TGTATTGCATCTAACAATGAGCAGTTCTTC.

The CDR3 region has the DNA TGCGCCAGCAGCCCGGGACAGGGTACTGAAAAACTGTTTTTT. Translation gives CASSPGQGTEKLFF. The gene calls are TRBV4-3 and TRBJ1-4; 9 nucleotides agree with TRBD1. The CDR3 has 14 amino acids. V was pared by 4 bases and J by 7 bases, with 4 bases of the junction left unmatched. From germline, CDR1 is LGHNA and CDR2 YSLEER.

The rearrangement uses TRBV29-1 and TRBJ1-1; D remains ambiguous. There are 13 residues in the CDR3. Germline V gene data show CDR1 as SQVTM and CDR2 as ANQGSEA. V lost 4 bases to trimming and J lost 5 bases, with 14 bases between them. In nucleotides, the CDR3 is TGCAGCGTTGTGGGGAGGTTTAGTACTGAAGCTTTCTTT. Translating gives CSVVGRFSTEAFF.

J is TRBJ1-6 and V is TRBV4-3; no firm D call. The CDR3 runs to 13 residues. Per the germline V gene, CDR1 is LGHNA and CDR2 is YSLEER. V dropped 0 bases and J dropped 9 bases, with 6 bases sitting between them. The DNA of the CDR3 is TGCGCCAGCAGCCAAGAAACTGGTTCACCCCTCCACTTT. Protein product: CASSQETGSPLHF.

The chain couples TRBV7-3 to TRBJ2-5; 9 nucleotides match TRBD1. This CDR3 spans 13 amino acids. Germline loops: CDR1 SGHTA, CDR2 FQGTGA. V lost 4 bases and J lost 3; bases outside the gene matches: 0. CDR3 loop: CASSWDREETQYF. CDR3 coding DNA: TGTGCCAGCAGCTGGGACAGGGAAGAGACCCAGTACTTC.

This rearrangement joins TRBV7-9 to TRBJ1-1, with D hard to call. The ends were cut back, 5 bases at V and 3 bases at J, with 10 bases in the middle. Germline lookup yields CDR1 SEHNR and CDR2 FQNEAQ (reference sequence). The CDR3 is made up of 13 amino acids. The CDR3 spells CASSVSGDTEAFF. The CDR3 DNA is TGTGCCAGCAGCGTCAGCGGGGACACTGAAGCTTTCTTT.

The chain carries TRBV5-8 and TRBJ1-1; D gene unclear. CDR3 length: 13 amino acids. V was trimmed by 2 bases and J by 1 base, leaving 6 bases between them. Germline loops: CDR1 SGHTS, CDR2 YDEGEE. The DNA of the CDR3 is TGTGCCAGCAGCTTCCGCGAGAACACTGAAGCTTTCTTT. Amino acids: CASSFRENTEAFF.

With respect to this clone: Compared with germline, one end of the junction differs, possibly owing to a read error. The CDR3 loop is CAWTLNPGQGVHF. CDR3 DNA: TGTGCCTGGACCCTTAACCCTGGACAGGGCGTTCACTTC. The chain combines TRBV30 with TRBJ2-7; 8 nucleotides line up with TRBD1. Germline assignment: CDR1 GTSNPN and CDR2 SVGIG (reference sequence). This CDR3 has 13 residues.